A single sample is the source of the 9 T cell receptor beta chains below, sequenced in a study of T cell changes during pregnancy in multiple sclerosis. TCRdb keeps only in-frame clones here, not all; method: immunoSEQ multiplex PCR. The table shows some 99,000 clones, with 92% occurring only once. Sequenced material: peripheral blood, taken after pregnancy. The receptors come from a female donor in good health, enrolled as a control in a pregnancy study.

V and J are TRBV2 and TRBJ1-1, with D possibly matching TRBD1 (6 bases). The CDR3 is made up of 14 amino acids. Deletions cut 6 bases from V and 1 base from J, with 12 bases between. In germline, CDR1 is SNHLY, CDR2 FYNNEI. CDR3 residues: CASSQGWGNTEAFF. For the CDR3, the DNA is TGTGCCAGCAGCCAGGGGTGGGGGAACACTGAAGCTTTCTTT.

In nucleotides, the CDR3 is TGCAGCGTTGAAGTTTGGGACAGAGAAGGGGATACGCAGTATTTT. Its protein product is CSVEVWDREGDTQYF. V gene TRBV29-1 combines with J gene TRBJ2-3, with TRBD1 matching 7 bases. The CDR3 has 15 residues. Germline V gene lookup returns CDR1 SQVTM and CDR2 ANQGSEA. Unmatched junction bases numbered 10, after V lost 1 base and J lost 6 bases.

The rearrangement joins TRBV5-4 to TRBJ1-1; a weak D match, TRBD1 (5 bases). The CDR3 has 15 amino acids. CDR1 and CDR2 from the germline V gene are SGHNT and YYREEE (reference sequence). Trimming pared 0 bases from V and 0 bases from J, leaving 9 bases between. The CDR3: CASSLVGGMNTEAFF. For the CDR3, the DNA is TGTGCCAGCAGCTTGGTGGGGGGAATGAACACTGAAGCTTTCTTT. Together with reference TRBV5-4 and TRBJ1-1, the CDR3 gives the full variable domain: ETGVTQSPTHLIKTRGQQVTLRCSSQSGHNTVSWYQQALGQGPQFIFQYYREEENGRGNFPPRFSGLQFPNYSSELNVNALELDDSALYLCASSLVGGMNTEAFFGQGTRLTVV.

The chain combines TRBV10-3 with TRBJ2-1; TRBD2 is a possible D gene (5 bases). The CDR3 length is 13 residues. The germline gives CDR1 ENHRY, CDR2 SYGVKD. Trimming took off 2 bases at V and 7 bases at J, with 9 bases between the two ends. In DNA form, the CDR3 reads TGTGCCATCAGTGAGCCTCCGGGGAATGAGCAGTTCTTC. As protein: CAISEPPGNEQFF.

This clone occurred once. This rearrangement joins TRBV19 to TRBJ2-7; no firm D call. Trimming pared 5 bases from V and 1 base from J, leaving 9 bases between. Germline V CDR1 and CDR2: LNHDA, SQIVND (reference sequence). The CDR3 has 13 residues. For the CDR3, the DNA is TGTGCCAGTAGTCGGGTACTATCCTACGAGCAGTACTTC. Its translation: CASSRVLSYEQYF.

This chain uses TRBV6-5 with TRBJ1-5; D is ambiguous. Germline V gene sequence: CDR1 MNHEY, CDR2 SVGAGI. V was trimmed by 6 bases and J by 2 bases, leaving 14 bases between them. This CDR3 spans 15 amino acids. CDR3 DNA: TGTGCCAGCAGCTCCACGGGGAAGGGCAATCAGCCCCAGCATTTT. Its translation: CASSSTGKGNQPQHF.

With respect to this clone: One end of the junction varies from germline; a read error may be responsible. The chain links TRBV7-7 to TRBJ1-2; TRBD1 might be the D (5 bases). CDR3 length equals 12 residues. CDR1 SSHAT and CDR2 FNYEAQ come from the germline V gene (reference sequence). The CDR3 DNA is TGTGCTAGCAGTTTTTCAGGGTGCGGCTACACCTTC. Residues: CASSFSGCGYTF.

V is TRBV28 and J is TRBJ2-7, with unresolved D. CDR3 size: 12 residues. Germline lookup yields CDR1 MDHEN and CDR2 SYDVKM. Trimming cost V 3 bases and J 3 bases, with 6 bases left between them. The CDR3 region is CASSLNGYEQYF. For the CDR3, the DNA is TGTGCCAGCAGTTTGAACGGCTACGAGCAGTACTTC. The whole variable domain, remainder taken from reference TRBV28 and TRBJ2-7, is DVKVTQSSRYLVKRTGEKVFLECVQDMDHENMFWYRQDPGLGLRLIYFSYDVKMKEKGDIPEGYSVSREKKERFSLILESASTNQTSMYLCASSLNGYEQYFGPGTRLTVT.

This clone was recorded only once. The chain joins TRBV7-6 to TRBJ1-1; D possibly corresponds to TRBD1 (5 bases). Trimming stripped 5 bases from V and 0 bases from J, with 7 bases between. Germline CDR1 and CDR2: SGHVS and FNYEAQ. The CDR3 spans 13 residues. CDR3 protein: CASSRGVNTEAFF. The CDR3 region has the DNA TGTGCCAGCAGCCGGGGGGTGAACACTGAAGCTTTCTTT.